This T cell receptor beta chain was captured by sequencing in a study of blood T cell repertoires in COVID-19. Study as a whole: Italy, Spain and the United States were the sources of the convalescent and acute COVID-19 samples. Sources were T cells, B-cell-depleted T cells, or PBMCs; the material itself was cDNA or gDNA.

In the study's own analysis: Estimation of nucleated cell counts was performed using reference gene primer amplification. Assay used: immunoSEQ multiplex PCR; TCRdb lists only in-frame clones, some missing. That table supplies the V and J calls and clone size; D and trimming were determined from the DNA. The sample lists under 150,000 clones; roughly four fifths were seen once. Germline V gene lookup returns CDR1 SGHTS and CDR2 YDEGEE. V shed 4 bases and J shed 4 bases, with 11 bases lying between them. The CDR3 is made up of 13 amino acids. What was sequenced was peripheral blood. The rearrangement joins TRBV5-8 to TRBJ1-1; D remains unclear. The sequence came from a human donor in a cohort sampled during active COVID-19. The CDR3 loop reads CASSPRPGTEAFF. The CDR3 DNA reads TGTGCCAGCAGCCCTAGACCGGGCACTGAAGCTTTCTTT.